The 6 T cell receptor beta chains reported below all come from one sample, sequenced in a study of tumor-infiltrating lymphocytes in primary liver carcinoma. A primer in the constant region served to generate TCR beta cDNA from 450 to 600 ng of total RNA. Three nested multiplex PCR rounds of slightly modified ARM-PCR generated TCR beta libraries. Primers for the first two PCR rounds were TRBV1-TRBV30 forward primers and a C-beta reverse primer (approximately 10 cycles per round). TCRdb analysed the multiplex PCR reads with MiXCR anew, one entry per CDR3 protein. Found here are 40,000 to 60,000 distinct CDR3 sequences, about 68% of them singletons; the top ten hold roughly a quarter. DNA and RNA were both co-extracted from approximately 20-30 mg of bulk tissue that had not been sorted. Sequenced: liver tumor tissue from sampling region 3. Subset noted: tumor region T3, left-lateral pole. All receptors come from a man between 40 and 49 years old with primary liver carcinoma and hepatitis B virus infection.

This clonotype was seen a handful of times. A clone one base away is much larger, so this may be a read error. The V call is TRBV6-6, the J call TRBJ2-5, with unresolved D. The CDR3 covers 12 residues. Germline CDR1 is MNHNY and CDR2 is SVGAGI (reference sequence). The CDR3 loop is CASSYGQGTQYF. The CDR3 DNA follows: TGTGCCAGCAGTTACGGTCAAGGGACCCAGTACTTC.

This chain uses TRBV29-1 with TRBJ2-3; D not resolved. Germline V gene lookup returns CDR1 SQVTM and CDR2 ANQGSEA. The V end lost 4 bases, the J end lost 12 bases, and 17 bases lay between the germline ends. The CDR3 sequence is 12 residues long. The CDR3 nucleotides read TGCAGCGTTGGAAAGGCGACGGCTACACAGTATTTT. It is translated as CSVGKATATQYF.

This clonotype was recorded only once. At one end, the junction sequence differs from germline, possibly due to a read error. V usage is TRBV11-2 and J usage is TRBJ2-1; D gene unclear. Looked up from germline, CDR1 is SGHAT and CDR2 is FQNNGV. The CDR3 loop spans 13 amino acids. The CDR3 protein is CASTLPGYNEQFF. The CDR3 DNA follows: TGTGCCAGCACTTTGCCGGGCTACAATGAGCAGTTCTTT.

CDR3 DNA: TGTGCCAGCAGTTTCGTAGATAGCAATCAGTCCCGGCATTTT. Its protein product is CASSFVDSNQSRHF. The rearrangement uses TRBV12-3 or TRBV12-4 and TRBJ1-5; D uncertain. CDR3 length equals 14 residues. Between the trimmed V and J ends, which lost 3 bases and 15 bases, there was a span of 21 bases.

A note on this clonotype: The junction differs from germline at one of its ends, possibly a read error. V and J are TRBV11-2 and TRBJ2-5; 8 nucleotides match TRBD2. Looked up from germline, CDR1 is SGHAT and CDR2 is FQNNGV. This CDR3 contains 15 residues. The CDR3 DNA sequence: TGTGCCAGCAGCTACCTGATAGGAGCGGGAGAGGCTCAGTGCTTC. It codes for CASSYLIGAGEAQCF.

Turning to this clonotype: This may come from a read error, since a much larger clone is one base off. The chain is built from TRBV28 and TRBJ2-3, with 7 positions matching TRBD2. This CDR3 has 14 residues. J lost 4 bases, V lost 7 bases, and 8 bases had no gene match. Germline CDR1 is MDHEN and CDR2 is SYDVKM. The CDR3 nucleotides are TGTGCCAGCACCAGGAGCGGGACGGCAGATACGCAGTATTTT. Translation gives CASTRSGTADTQYF.